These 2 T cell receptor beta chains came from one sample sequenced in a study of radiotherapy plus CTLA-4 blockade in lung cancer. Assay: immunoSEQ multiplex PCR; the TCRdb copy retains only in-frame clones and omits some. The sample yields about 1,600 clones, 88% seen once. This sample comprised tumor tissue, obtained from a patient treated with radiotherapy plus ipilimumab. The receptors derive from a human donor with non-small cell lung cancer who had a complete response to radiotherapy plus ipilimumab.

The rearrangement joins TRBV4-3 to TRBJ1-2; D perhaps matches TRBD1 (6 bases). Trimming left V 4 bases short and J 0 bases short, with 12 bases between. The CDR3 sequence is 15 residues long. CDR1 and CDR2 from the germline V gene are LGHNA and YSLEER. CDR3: CASSPWDTANYGYTF. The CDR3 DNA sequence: TGCGCCAGCAGCCCATGGGACACAGCTAACTATGGCTACACCTTC.

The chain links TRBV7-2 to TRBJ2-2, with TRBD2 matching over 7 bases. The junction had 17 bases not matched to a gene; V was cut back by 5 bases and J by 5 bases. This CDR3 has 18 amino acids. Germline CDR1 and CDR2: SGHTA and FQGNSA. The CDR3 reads CASSPQRAGRLRTGELFF. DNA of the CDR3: TGTGCCAGCAGCCCACAGAGGGCCGGGAGGTTAAGAACCGGGGAGCTGTTTTTT. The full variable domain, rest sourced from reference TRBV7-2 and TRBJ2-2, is GAGVSQSPSNKVTEKGKDVELRCDPISGHTALYWYRQSLGQGLEFLIYFQGNSAPDKSGLPSDRFSAERTGGSVSTLTIQRTQQEDSAVYLCASSPQRAGRLRTGELFFGEGSRLTVL.